These 17 T cell receptor beta chains originate from one sample sequenced in a study of T cells in tumors after PD-1 blockade. Using immunoSEQ multiplex PCR, the repertoire was profiled, and TCRdb retains in-frame clones only, with some absent. The table lists more than 40,000 clones, over 70% of them singletons. Source: PBMCs, taken before anti-PD-1 treatment. Every receptor here comes from a human donor with basal cell carcinoma.

V is TRBV9 and J is TRBJ1-3; maybe TRBD1 (5 bases). The V gene lost 1 base and the J gene lost 5 bases, with 13 bases spanning the gap. The germline V gene encodes CDR1 SGDLS and CDR2 YYNGEE. CDR3 length: 15 amino acids. CDR3 loop: CASSVTRDPRNTIYF. The CDR3 DNA is TGTGCCAGCAGCGTAACCCGGGACCCACGAAACACCATATATTTT. The whole variable domain, remainder taken from reference TRBV9 and TRBJ1-3, is DSGVTQTPKHLITATGQRVTLRCSPRSGDLSVYWYQQSLDQGLQFLIQYYNGEERAKGNILERFSAQQFPDLHSELNLSSLELGDSALYFCASSVTRDPRNTIYFGEGSWLTVV.

This chain uses TRBV5-1 with TRBJ1-2, with D unresolved. The V end lost 0 bases, the J end lost 1 base, and 7 bases lay between the germline ends. The CDR3 is 14 amino acids. CDR1 and CDR2 (germline): SGHRS, YFSETQ. The CDR3 loop is CASSLGMGNYGYTF. CDR3 nucleotide sequence: TGCGCCAGCAGCTTGGGAATGGGTAACTATGGCTACACCTTC.

The chain joins TRBV30 to TRBJ1-2; D remains ambiguous. Germline assignment: CDR1 GTSNPN and CDR2 SVGIG (reference sequence). The V end lost 7 bases, the J end lost 4 bases, and 16 bases lay between the germline ends. The CDR3 runs 13 residues. The CDR3, as DNA: TGTGCCTACTCGGGATTCAGCAGCTATGGCTACACCTTC. As protein: CAYSGFSSYGYTF.

The CDR3 loop reads CASSLGGTGELFF. In nucleotides, the CDR3 is TGTGCCAGCAGTTTAGGGGGGACCGGGGAGCTGTTTTTT. The chain joins TRBV28 to TRBJ2-2; perhaps TRBD2 as D (6 bases). Trimming took 2 bases from V and 5 from J, leaving 6 bases between them. The CDR3 is 13 residues long. Germline V gene lookup returns CDR1 MDHEN and CDR2 SYDVKM.

This chain uses TRBV6-6 with TRBJ2-7; 8 positions match TRBD1. Trimming cost V 9 bases and J 2 bases; bases outside gene matches: 12. The CDR3 sequence is 15 residues long. Germline V gives CDR1 MNHNY, CDR2 SVGAGI (reference sequence). For the CDR3, the DNA is TGTGCCAGTCGGACTACCGGGACAGGAACCTACGAGCAGTACTTC. Its translation: CASRTTGTGTYEQYF.

V usage is TRBV27 and J usage is TRBJ2-7; 7 bases align to TRBD2. The V gene's germline CDR1 is MNHEY and CDR2 SMNVEV (reference sequence). J lost 2 bases, V lost 3 bases, and 4 bases had no gene match. The length of the CDR3 is 14 residues. CDR3 nucleotides: TGTGCCAGCAGTTTTGGGACTAACGCCTACGAGCAGTACTTC. It translates to CASSFGTNAYEQYF.

Concerning this clone: At the DNA level, this CDR3 is encoded by other sequences in the same sample as well. In DNA, the CDR3 is TGTGCCAGCAGCGGGACGGGGGGCGCGTCCCAGTACTTC. Protein sequence: CASSGTGGASQYF. The chain couples TRBV7-6 to TRBJ2-5; a possible D gene is TRBD2 (7 bases). Trimming pared 5 bases from V and 9 bases from J, leaving 16 bases between. Germline CDR1 and CDR2: SGHVS and FNYEAQ. The CDR3 totals 13 residues.

In this sample, this clone turned up a few times. The chain combines TRBV2 with TRBJ2-7; D is perhaps TRBD2 (5 bases). CDR1 SNHLY and CDR2 FYNNEI come from the germline V gene. V lost 7 bases to trimming and J lost 1 base, with 17 bases between them. The CDR3 has 15 amino acids. This CDR3 is CASIGGLASSYEQYF. The CDR3 region has the DNA TGTGCCAGCATAGGTGGGTTAGCGAGTTCCTACGAGCAGTACTTC. The full variable domain, with the rest looked up from reference TRBV2 and TRBJ2-7, is EPEVTQTPSHQVTQMGQEVILRCVPISNHLYFYWYRQILGQKVEFLVSFYNNEISEKSEIFDDQFSVERPDGSNFTLKIRSTKLEDSAMYFCASIGGLASSYEQYFGPGTRLTVT.

J is TRBJ1-5 and V is TRBV2, with 7 bases aligning to TRBD1. J was trimmed by 7 bases and V by 7 bases; bases with no gene match: 7. This CDR3 has 13 amino acids. Germline loops: CDR1 SNHLY, CDR2 FYNNEI. CDR3 region: CASKDREEQPQHF. The CDR3 DNA sequence: TGTGCCAGCAAAGACAGGGAGGAACAGCCCCAGCATTTT.

The V and J genes are TRBV6-2 or TRBV6-3 and TRBJ1-4, with D tentatively TRBD1 (6 bases). With 2 bases removed from V and 11 bases from J, the gap between germline ends came to 15 bases. There are 14 residues in the CDR3. Per the germline V gene, CDR1 is MNHEY and CDR2 is SVGEGT. CDR3 region: CASSYPPRGRKLFF. The CDR3 DNA reads TGTGCCAGCAGTTACCCGCCTAGGGGGAGGAAACTGTTTTTT.

The chain employs TRBV7-8 and TRBJ2-2, with 8 bases matching TRBD1. Germline trimming cut 5 bases from V and 6 bases from J; bases unmatched to any gene: 8. Per the germline V gene, CDR1 is SGHVS and CDR2 is FQNEAQ. The CDR3 is 15 residues long. This CDR3 reads CASSPRDRTSGELFF. The CDR3, as DNA: TGTGCCAGCAGCCCCCGGGACAGGACCTCCGGGGAGCTGTTTTTT.

The chain links TRBV7-9 to TRBJ2-2; a weak D match, TRBD2 (6 bases). The CDR3 consists of 15 residues. Germline V CDR1 and CDR2: SEHNR, FQNEAQ (reference sequence). V dropped 3 bases and J dropped 1 base, with 9 bases sitting between them. The CDR3 loop is CASSFSGRNTGELFF. CDR3 in DNA: TGTGCCAGCAGCTTCTCCGGGAGGAACACCGGGGAGCTGTTTTTT.

V usage is TRBV30 and J usage is TRBJ2-5; the D gene is possibly TRBD1 (5 bases). V dropped 0 bases and J dropped 3 bases, with 11 bases sitting between them. Germline loops: CDR1 GTSNPN, CDR2 SVGIG (reference sequence). The CDR3 is 14 amino acids. The DNA for the CDR3 is TGTGCCTGGAGTGTATGGGGCAGGGAAGAGACCCAGTACTTC. Residues: CAWSVWGREETQYF.

The chain couples TRBV24-1 to TRBJ1-1, with D uncertain. This CDR3 is 13 amino acids long. V lost 4 bases to trimming and J lost 1 base, with 6 bases between them. Germline V CDR1 and CDR2: KGHDR, SFDVKD. In nucleotides, the CDR3 is TGTGCCACCAGTGACCGGGCGAACACTGAAGCTTTCTTT. Amino acids: CATSDRANTEAFF.

The chain couples TRBV7-2 to TRBJ1-1; D is unclear. Germline V CDR1 and CDR2: SGHTA, FQGNSA. The CDR3 covers 14 residues. V lost 4 bases, J lost 8 bases, and 17 bases lay in between. The CDR3, as DNA: TGTGCCAGCAGCTCCCGAGGCCTGATGGGGGAAGCTTTCTTT. It codes for CASSSRGLMGEAFF. Supplemented by reference TRBV7-2 and TRBJ1-1, the full variable domain reads GAGVSQSPSNKVTEKGKDVELRCDPISGHTALYWYRQSLGQGLEFLIYFQGNSAPDKSGLPSDRFSAERTGGSVSTLTIQRTQQEDSAVYLCASSSRGLMGEAFFGQGTRLTVV.

In its sample, this clone was seen a few times. The chain couples TRBV6-2 or TRBV6-3 to TRBJ2-3; 10 bases agree with TRBD2. Germline V gene lookup returns CDR1 MNHEY and CDR2 SVGEGT. After removal of 2 bases from V and 4 bases from J, the junction contained 0 bases not matched to a gene. The CDR3 is 14 amino acids. DNA for the CDR3: TGTGCCAGCAGTTACGGGACTAGCGCAGATACGCAGTATTTT. Amino acids: CASSYGTSADTQYF.

The rearrangement links TRBV28 to TRBJ1-6; possible D gene TRBD1, 6 bases. With 8 bases removed from V and 7 bases from J, the gap between germline ends came to 15 bases. CDR1 MDHEN and CDR2 SYDVKM come from the germline V gene. The length of the CDR3 is 14 residues. DNA for the CDR3: TGTGCCAGCCATAAGGGGGGGGCAAATTCACCCCTCCACTTT. Protein: CASHKGGANSPLHF.